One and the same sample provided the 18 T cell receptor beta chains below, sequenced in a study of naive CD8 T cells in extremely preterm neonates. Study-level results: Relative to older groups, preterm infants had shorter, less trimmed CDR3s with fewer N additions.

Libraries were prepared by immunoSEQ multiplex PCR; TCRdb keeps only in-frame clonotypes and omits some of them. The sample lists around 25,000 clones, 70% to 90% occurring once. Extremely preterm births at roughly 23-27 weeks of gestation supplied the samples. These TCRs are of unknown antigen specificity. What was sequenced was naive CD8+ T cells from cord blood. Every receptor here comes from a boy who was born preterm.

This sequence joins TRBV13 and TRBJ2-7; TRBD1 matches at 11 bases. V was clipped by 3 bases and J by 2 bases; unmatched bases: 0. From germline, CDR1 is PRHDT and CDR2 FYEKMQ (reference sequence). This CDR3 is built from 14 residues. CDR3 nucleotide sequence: TGTGCCAGCAGCTTGGGACAGGGGGCCTACGAGCAGTACTTC. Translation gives CASSLGQGAYEQYF.

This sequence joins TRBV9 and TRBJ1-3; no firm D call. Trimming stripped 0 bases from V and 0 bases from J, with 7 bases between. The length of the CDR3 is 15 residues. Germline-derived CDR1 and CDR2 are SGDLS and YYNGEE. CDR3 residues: CASSVAGDSGNTIYF. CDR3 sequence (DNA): TGTGCCAGCAGCGTAGCGGGAGACTCTGGAAACACCATATATTTT.

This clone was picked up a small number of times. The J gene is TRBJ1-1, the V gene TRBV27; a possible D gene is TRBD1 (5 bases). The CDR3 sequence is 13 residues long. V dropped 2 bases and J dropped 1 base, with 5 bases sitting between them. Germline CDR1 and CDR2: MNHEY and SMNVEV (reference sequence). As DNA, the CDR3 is TGTGCCAGCAGTTTACAGGGGAACACTGAAGCTTTCTTT. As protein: CASSLQGNTEAFF.

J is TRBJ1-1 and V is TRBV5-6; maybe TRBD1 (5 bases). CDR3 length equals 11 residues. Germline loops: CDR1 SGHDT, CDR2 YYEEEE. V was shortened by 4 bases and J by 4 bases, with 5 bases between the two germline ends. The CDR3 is CASSDSTEAFF. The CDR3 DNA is TGTGCCAGCAGCGACAGCACTGAAGCTTTCTTT.

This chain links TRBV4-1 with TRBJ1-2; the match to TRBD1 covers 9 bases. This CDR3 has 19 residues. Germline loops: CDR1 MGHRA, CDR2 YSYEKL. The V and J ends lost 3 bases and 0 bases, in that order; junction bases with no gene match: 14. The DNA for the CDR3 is TGCGCCAGCAGCCAGGAACACAGGGGGCGCGGGTTCTCTAACTATGGCTACACCTTC. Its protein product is CASSQEHRGRGFSNYGYTF.

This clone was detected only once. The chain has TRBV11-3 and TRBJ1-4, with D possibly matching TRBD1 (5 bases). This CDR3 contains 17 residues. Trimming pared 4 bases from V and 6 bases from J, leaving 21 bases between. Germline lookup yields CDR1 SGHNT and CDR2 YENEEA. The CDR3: CASSSPPGQGADEKLFF. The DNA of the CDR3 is TGTGCCAGCAGCTCTCCTCCGGGGCAGGGTGCTGATGAAAAACTGTTTTTT.

Written as DNA, the CDR3 is TGTGCCTGGAGTATTGGCTCCTATAATTCACCCCTCCACTTT. The encoded protein is CAWSIGSYNSPLHF. This chain links TRBV30 with TRBJ1-6; D unresolved. CDR3 length: 14 amino acids. Germline CDR1 is GTSNPN and CDR2 is SVGIG (reference sequence). The ends were cut back, 2 bases at V and 0 bases at J, with 5 bases in the middle.

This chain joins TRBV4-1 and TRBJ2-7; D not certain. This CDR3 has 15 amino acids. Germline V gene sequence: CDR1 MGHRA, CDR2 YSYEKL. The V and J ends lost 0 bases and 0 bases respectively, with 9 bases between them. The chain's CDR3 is CASSQERFFSYEQYF. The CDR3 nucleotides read TGCGCCAGCAGCCAAGAGCGGTTCTTCTCCTACGAGCAGTACTTC.

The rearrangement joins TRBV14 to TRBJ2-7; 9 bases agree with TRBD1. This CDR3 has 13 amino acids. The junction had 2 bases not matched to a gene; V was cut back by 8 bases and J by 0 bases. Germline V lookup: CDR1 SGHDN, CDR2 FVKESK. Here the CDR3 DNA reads TGTGCCAGCGGACAGGGGACCTCCTACGAGCAGTACTTC. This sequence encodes CASGQGTSYEQYF. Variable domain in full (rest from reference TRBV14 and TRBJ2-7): EAGVTQFPSHSVIEKGQTVTLRCDPISGHDNLYWYRRVMGKEIKFLLHFVKESKQDESGMPNNRFLAERTGGTYSTLKVQPAELEDSGVYFCASGQGTSYEQYFGPGTRLTVT.

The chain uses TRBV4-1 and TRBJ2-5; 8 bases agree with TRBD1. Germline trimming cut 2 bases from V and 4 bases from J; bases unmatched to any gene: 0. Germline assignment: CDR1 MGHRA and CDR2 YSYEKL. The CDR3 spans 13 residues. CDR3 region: CASSQQGAETQYF. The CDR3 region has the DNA TGCGCCAGCAGCCAACAGGGGGCAGAGACCCAGTACTTC.

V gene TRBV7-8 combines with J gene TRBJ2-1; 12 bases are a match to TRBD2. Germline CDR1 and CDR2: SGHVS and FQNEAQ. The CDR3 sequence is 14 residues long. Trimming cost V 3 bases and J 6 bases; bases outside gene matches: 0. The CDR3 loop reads CASSLTSGGNEQFF. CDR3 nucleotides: TGTGCCAGCAGCTTGACTAGCGGGGGCAATGAGCAGTTCTTC.

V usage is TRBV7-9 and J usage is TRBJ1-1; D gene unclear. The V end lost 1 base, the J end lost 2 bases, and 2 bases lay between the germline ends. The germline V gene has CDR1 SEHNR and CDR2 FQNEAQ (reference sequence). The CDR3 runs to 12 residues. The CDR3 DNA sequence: TGTGCCAGCAGCTTAGACAACACTGAAGCTTTCTTT. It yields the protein CASSLDNTEAFF.

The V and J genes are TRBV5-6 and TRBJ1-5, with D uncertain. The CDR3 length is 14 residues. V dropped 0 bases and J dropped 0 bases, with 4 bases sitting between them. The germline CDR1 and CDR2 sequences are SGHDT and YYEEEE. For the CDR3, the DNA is TGTGCCAGCAGCTTGGGATATAGCAATCAGCCCCAGCATTTT. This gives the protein CASSLGYSNQPQHF.

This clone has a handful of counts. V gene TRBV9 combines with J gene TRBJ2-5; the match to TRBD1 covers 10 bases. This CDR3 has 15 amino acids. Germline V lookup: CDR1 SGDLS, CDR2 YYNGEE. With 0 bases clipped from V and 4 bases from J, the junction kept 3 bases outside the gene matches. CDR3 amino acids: CASSVGGTGAETQYF. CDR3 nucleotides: TGTGCCAGCAGCGTAGGGGGGACAGGGGCAGAGACCCAGTACTTC.

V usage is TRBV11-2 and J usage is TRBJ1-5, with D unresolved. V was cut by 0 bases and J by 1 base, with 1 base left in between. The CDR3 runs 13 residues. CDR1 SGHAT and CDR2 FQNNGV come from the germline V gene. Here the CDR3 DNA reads TGTGCCAGCAGCTTAGACAGCAATCAGCCCCAGCATTTT. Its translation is CASSLDSNQPQHF.

The CDR3 protein is CASSYSRTGGGGYTF. The DNA of the CDR3 is TGTGCCAGCAGTTACTCGAGAACAGGGGGCGGAGGCTACACCTTC. The chain uses TRBV6-6 and TRBJ1-2, with 9 bases lining up with TRBD1. Germline V gene sequence: CDR1 MNHNY, CDR2 SVGAGI (reference sequence). This CDR3 has 15 residues. V was clipped by 0 bases and J by 8 bases; unmatched bases: 7.

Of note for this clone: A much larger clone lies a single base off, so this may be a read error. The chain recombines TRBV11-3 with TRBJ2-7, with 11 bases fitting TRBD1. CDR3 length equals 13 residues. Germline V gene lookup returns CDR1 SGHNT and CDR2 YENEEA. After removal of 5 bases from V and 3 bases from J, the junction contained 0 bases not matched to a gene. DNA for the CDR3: TGTGCCAGCAGCGGGACAGGGGGCTACGAGCAGTACTTC. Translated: CASSGTGGYEQYF. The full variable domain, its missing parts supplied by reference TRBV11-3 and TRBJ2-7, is EAGVVQSPRYKIIEKKQPVAFWCNPISGHNTLYWYLQNLGQGPELLIRYENEEAVDDSQLPKDRFSAERLKGVDSTLKIQPAELGDSAVYLCASSGTGGYEQYFGPGTRLTVT.

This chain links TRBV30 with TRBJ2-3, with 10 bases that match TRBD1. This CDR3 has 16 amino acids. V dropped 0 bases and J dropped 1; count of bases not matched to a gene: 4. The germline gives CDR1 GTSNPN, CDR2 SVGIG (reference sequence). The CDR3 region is CAWSVLGTGGTDTQYF. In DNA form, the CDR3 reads TGTGCCTGGAGTGTACTAGGGACAGGGGGCACAGATACGCAGTATTTT.